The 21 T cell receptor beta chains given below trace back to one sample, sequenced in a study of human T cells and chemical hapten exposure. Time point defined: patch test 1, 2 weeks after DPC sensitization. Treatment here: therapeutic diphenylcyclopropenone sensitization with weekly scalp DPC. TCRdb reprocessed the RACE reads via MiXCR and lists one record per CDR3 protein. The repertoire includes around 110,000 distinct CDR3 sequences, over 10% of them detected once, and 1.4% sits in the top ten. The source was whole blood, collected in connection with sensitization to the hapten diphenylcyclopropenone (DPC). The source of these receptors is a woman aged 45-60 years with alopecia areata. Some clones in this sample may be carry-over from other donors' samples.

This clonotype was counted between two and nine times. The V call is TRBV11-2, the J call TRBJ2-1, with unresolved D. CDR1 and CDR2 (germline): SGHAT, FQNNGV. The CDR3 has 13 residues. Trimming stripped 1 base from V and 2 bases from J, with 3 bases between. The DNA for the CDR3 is TGTGCCAGCAGCTTAGCTACCTACAATGAGCAGTTCTTC. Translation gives CASSLATYNEQFF.

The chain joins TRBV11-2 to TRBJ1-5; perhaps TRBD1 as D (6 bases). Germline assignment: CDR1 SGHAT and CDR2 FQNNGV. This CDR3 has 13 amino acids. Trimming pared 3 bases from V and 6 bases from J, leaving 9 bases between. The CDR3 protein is CASSFGQLQPQHF. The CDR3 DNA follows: TGTGCCAGCAGCTTCGGACAGCTTCAGCCCCAGCATTTT.

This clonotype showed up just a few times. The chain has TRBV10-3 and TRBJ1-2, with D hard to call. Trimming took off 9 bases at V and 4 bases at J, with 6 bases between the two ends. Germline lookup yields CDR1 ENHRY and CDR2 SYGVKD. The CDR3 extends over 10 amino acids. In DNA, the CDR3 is TGTGCCATTAGGGCCTATGGCTACACCTTC. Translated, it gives CAIRAYGYTF.

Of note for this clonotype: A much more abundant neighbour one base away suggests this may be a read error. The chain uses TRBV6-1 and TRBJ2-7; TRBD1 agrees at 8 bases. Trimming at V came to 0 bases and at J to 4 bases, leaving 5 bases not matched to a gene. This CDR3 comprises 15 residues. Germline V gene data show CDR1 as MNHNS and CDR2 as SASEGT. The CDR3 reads CASSEAPYRGYEQYF. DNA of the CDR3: TGTGCCAGCAGTGAAGCGCCTTACAGGGGGTACGAGCAGTACTTC.

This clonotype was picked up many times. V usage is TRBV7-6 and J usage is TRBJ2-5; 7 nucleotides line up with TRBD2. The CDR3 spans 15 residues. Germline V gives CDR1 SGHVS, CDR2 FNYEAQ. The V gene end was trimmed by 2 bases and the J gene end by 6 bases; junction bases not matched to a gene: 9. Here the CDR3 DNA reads TGTGCCAGCAGCTTAAGGCCAGCGGGATTGCAGACCCAGTACTTC. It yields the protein CASSLRPAGLQTQYF.

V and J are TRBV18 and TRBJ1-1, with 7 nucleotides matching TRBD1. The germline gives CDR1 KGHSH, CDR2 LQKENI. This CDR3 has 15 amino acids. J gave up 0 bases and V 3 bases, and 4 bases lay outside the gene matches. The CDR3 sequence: CASSPGTALNTEAFF. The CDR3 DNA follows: TGTGCCAGCTCACCCGGGACAGCTCTGAACACTGAAGCTTTCTTT.

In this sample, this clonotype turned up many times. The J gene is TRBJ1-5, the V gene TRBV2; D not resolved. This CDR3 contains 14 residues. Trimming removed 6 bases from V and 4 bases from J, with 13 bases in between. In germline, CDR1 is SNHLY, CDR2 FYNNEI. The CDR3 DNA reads TGTGCCAGCAGGGGGAGGGCGATTAATCAGCCCCAGCATTTT. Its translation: CASRGRAINQPQHF.

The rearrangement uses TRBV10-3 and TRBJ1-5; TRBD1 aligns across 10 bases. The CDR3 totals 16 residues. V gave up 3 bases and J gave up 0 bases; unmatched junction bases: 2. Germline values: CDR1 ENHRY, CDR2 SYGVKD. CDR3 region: CAISDRDRGSNQPQHF. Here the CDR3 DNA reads TGTGCCATCAGTGACCGGGACAGGGGTAGCAATCAGCCCCAGCATTTT.

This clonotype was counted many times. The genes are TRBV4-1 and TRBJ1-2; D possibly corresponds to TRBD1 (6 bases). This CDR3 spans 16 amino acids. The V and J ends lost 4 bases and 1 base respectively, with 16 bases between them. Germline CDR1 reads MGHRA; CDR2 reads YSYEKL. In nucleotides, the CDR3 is TGCGCCAGCAGCCCGGAACAGGGTATAATTAACTATGGCTACACCTTC. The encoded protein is CASSPEQGIINYGYTF.

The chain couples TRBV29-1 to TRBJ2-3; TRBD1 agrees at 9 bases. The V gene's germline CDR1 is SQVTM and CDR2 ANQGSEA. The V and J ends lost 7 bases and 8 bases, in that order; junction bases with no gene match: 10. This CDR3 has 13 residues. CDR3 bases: TGCAGCGCCACGGGGACAGGGTGGTCTACGCAGTATTTT. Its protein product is CSATGTGWSTQYF.

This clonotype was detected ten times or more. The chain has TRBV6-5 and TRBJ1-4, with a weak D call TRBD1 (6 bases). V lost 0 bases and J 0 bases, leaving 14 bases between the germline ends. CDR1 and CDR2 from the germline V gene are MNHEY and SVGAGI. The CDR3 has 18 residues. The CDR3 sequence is CASSYSADSHATNEKLFF. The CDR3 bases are TGTGCCAGCAGTTACTCTGCGGACAGTCATGCAACTAATGAAAAACTGTTTTTT.

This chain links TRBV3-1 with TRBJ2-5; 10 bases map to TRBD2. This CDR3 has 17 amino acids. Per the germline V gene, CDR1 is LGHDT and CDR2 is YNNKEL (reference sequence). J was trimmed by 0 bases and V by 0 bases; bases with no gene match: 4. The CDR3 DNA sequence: TGTGCCAGCAGCCAAGATCGAGCGGGGGGGCACCAAGAGACCCAGTACTTC. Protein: CASSQDRAGGHQETQYF.

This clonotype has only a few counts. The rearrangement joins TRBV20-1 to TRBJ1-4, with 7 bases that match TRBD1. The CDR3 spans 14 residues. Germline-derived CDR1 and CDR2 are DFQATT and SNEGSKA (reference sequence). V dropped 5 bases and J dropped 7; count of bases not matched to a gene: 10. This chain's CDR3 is CSARQGGESEKLFF. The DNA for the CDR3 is TGCAGTGCTCGACAGGGAGGGGAGAGTGAAAAACTGTTTTTT.

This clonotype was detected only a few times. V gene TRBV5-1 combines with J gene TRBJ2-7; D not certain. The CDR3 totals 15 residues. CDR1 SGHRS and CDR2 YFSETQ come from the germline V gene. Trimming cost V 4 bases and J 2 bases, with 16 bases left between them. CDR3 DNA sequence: TGCGCCAGCAGCCTCGATACAGTGAGACCCTACGAGCAGTACTTC. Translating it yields CASSLDTVRPYEQYF.

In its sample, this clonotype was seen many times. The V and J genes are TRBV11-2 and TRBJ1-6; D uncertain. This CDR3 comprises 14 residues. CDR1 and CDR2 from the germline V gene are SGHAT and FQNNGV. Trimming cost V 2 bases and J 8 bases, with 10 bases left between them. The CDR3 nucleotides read TGTGCCAGCAGCTTAACGCCAGGAGATTCACCCCTCCACTTT. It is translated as CASSLTPGDSPLHF.

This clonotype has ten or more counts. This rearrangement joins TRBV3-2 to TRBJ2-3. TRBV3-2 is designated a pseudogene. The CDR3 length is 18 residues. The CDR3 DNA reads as TGTGCCAGCAGCCAAGAGTGGGGTATGAAGACGGACACAGATACGCAGTATTTT. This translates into CASSQEWGMKTDTDTQYF.

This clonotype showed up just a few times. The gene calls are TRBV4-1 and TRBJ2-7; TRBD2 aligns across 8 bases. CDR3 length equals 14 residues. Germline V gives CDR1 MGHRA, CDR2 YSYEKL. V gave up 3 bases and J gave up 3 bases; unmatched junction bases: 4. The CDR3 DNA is TGCGCCAGCAGCCACGAGCGGGGGTACTACGAGCAGTACTTC. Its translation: CASSHERGYYEQYF.

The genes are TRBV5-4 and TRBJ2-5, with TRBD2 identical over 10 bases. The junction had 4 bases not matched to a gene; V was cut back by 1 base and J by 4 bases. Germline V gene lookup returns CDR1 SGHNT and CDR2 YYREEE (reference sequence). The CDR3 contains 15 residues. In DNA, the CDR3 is TGTGCCAGCAGCTTGAGCGGGAGGGCCCGAGAGACCCAGTACTTC. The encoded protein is CASSLSGRARETQYF.

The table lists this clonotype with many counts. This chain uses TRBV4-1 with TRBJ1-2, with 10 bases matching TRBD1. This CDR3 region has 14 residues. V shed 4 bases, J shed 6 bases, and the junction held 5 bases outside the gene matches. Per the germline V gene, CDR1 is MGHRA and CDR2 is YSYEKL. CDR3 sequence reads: CASSRSGTGDGYTF. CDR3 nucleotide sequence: TGCGCCAGCAGCCGGTCCGGGACAGGGGATGGCTACACCTTC.

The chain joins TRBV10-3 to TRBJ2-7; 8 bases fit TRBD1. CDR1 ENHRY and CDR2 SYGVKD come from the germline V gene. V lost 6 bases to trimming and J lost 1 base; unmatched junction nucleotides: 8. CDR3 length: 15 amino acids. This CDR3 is CAISQGQVVSYEQYF. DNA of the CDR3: TGTGCCATCAGCCAGGGACAGGTCGTTTCCTACGAGCAGTACTTC.

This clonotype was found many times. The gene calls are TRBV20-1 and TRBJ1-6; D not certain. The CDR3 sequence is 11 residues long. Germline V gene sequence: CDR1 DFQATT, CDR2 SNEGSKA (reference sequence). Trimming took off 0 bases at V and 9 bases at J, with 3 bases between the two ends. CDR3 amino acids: CSARERSPLHF. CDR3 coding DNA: TGCAGTGCTAGAGAACGTTCACCCCTCCACTTT.